This T cell receptor beta chain emerged from a study of CD8+ T cells in alopecia areata listed by TCRdb under 2018. Looking at the study overall: Treated patients were enrolled in an open-label pilot trial of oral tofacitinib, 5 to 10 mg twice daily, for moderate-to-severe alopecia areata. Tofacitinib was given for 6 to 18 months, followed by 6 months of follow-up off drug to assess delayed response and recurrence. High-throughput TCRbeta sequencing was used to examine T cell clonal expansion in alopecia areata in both the C3H/HeJ mouse model and human patients. Human TCRbeta sequencing covered scalp tissue and sorted CD4+ and CD8+ peripheral blood T cells from patchy and totalis/universalis alopecia areata patients and healthy controls. Biopsies were taken from tofacitinib-treated patients at baseline and again at 4 and 24 weeks into treatment, and several of those patients also had a later scalp biopsy. Clonality in the scalp was compared among normal scalp (n=4), patchy alopecia areata scalp (n=8), and alopecia totalis/universalis scalp (n=8). RNA was obtained with the PAXgene miRNA kit for fixed scalp, the miRNeasy kit for PBMCs, and the RNeasy kit for mouse skin. TCRbeta CDR3 regions were amplified by immunoSEQ multiplex PCR with 35 Vbeta forward and 13 Jbeta reverse primers.

Preparation of the library involved the immunoSEQ multiplex PCR assay. RNA was extracted from all samples and reverse transcribed into cDNA, which served as template for TCR sequencing. SuperScript III was used for first-strand cDNA synthesis, primed with a 2:1 mix of oligo-dT and random hexamers. A synthetic immune receptor repertoire was used to assess amplification bias, and residual bias was removed computationally. The authors' pipeline ran thus. Raw reads were preprocessed to remove errors, and CDR3 was defined by IMGT conventions from the conserved cysteine to phenylalanine. Clonality was computed as 1 minus the Shannon entropy, with the entropy normalized by log2 of the number of productive unique TCRs. Whether scalp clones were CD4 or CD8 was inferred by matching scalp TCRbeta sequences against CD4 and CD8 repertoires sorted from blood. Here the immuneACCESS table is served through TCRdb, limited to in-frame sequences with V and J called. Missing clones are a known gap in these copies; in checked studies unresolved V genes cover under half, and the rest lacks a known reason. V and J calls and clone size are given by that table; D and trimming were obtained from the DNA. Counted in this sample were about 180,000 clones; 63% of them appeared once. The top ten clones comprise roughly 1.7% of the sample.

A single count supports this clone. What antigen it recognizes has not been identified. No quality values exist for individual bases; no much larger clone is one base distant. General conclusions and limits of the study: Higher clonality and more expanded CD8+ clones were observed in lesional scalp than in normal scalp, particularly in alopecia totalis/universalis, a finding suggestive of antigenic drive. Resident alphabeta T cells in normal human skin are also sequenced, complicating scalp TCR repertoire analysis, unlike mouse skin dominated by gammadelta T cells. Compared with mice, TCR sequences shared between patients were less clear, possibly partly because of HLA diversity across the patient population.

What the time point label conveys for this sample: baseline before oral tofacitinib. Lesional scalp punch biopsies and peripheral blood were obtained from alopecia areata patients. After PBMCs were isolated by density centrifugation and stained for CD3, CD4 and CD8, a FACSAria was used to sort CD4+ and CD8+ T cells. V lost 3 bases and J lost 3 bases, and the count of bases not matched to a germline gene is 3. Based on the germline V gene, the CDR1 and CDR2 sequences are SGHTA and FQGNSA. From its cysteine to its phenylalanine, the CDR3 spans 15 amino acids. The sequence is cut down to CDR3 DNA, 45 bases in frame from base 1.

The source is a human donor with alopecia areata. The receptor chain draws on TRBV7-2 and TRBJ2-3, and TRBD1 matches 10 of the central bases. The specimen was CD4+ T cells sorted from blood, collected at week 0. In nucleotide form, the sequence is TGTGCCAGCAGCTTCCAGGACAGGGGGACAGATACGCAGTATTTT. This translates into CASSFQDRGTDTQYF.